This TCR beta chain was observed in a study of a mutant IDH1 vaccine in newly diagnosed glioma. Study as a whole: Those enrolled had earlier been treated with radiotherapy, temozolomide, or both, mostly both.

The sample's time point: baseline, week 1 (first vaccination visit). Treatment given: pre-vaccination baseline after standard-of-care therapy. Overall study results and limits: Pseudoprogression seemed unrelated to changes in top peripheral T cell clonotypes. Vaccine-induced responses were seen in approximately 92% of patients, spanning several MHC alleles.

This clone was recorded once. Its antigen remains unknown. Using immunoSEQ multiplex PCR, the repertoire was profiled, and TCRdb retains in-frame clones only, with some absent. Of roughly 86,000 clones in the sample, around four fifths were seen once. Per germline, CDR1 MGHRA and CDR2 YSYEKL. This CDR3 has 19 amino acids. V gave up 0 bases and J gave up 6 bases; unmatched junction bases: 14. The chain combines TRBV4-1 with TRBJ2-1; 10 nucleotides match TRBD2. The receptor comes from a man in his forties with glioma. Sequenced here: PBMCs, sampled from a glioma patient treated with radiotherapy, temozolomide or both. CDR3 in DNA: TGCGCCAGCAGCCAAGATATTATCCCTCTAGCGGGAGAAGGCAATGAGCAGTTCTTC. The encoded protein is CASSQDIIPLAGEGNEQFF.